This is a list of T cell receptor beta chains from one sample in a study of cytomegalovirus exposure and HLA in healthy donors. The assay was immunoSEQ multiplex PCR, and TCRdb's table has in-frame clones only and misses some. The table records around 190,000 clones, around 77% of them present only once. The sequenced sample was PBMCs. Receptors were obtained from a woman in her 30s in good health and CMV-seronegative. CDR3s include the opening cysteine and the closing phenylalanine or tryptophan. D genes are given only for firm matches. Where a row states a size, it is once, few, many or the class of an expanded clone; other rows omit it.

v_gene	abundance	d_gene	j_gene	CDR3nt	CDR3aa
TRBV19	few	-	TRBJ2-1	TGTGCCACCTCACCGCGCCTCTCCTACAATGAGCAGTTCTTC	CATSPRLSYNEQFF
TRBV6-6	-	TRBD1	TRBJ1-1	TGTGCCAGCAGTTACTCGAAGGACAGGGGTTGGACTGAAGCTTTCTTT	CASSYSKDRGWTEAFF
TRBV7-6	-	-	TRBJ1-2	TGTGCCAGCAGCTTAGGACTTGTTGGTGGCTACACCTTC	CASSLGLVGGYTF
TRBV2	-	-	TRBJ2-7	TGTGCCAGCAGTGAGTCCCCGGCAGCTACGGACTCCGAGCAGTACTTC	CASSESPAATDSEQYF
TRBV9	-	-	TRBJ1-3	TGTGCCAGCAGCGTAGAGGGGTTCTCTGGAAACACCATATATTTT	CASSVEGFSGNTIYF
TRBV7-6	few	TRBD2	TRBJ2-3	TGTGCCAGCAGCCCGACAGGGACTAGCGGGAGCACAGATACGCAGTATTTT	CASSPTGTSGSTDTQYF
TRBV19	-	-	TRBJ1-1	TGTGCCAGTAGTATATGGGGAGAAGTGAACACTGAAGCTTTCTTT	CASSIWGEVNTEAFF
TRBV5-1	-	TRBD2	TRBJ2-1	TGCGCCAGCAGCTTGTTGTGGGCTAGCGGGGGCAGGGAGCAGTTCTTC	CASSLLWASGGREQFF
TRBV6-4	-	TRBD2	TRBJ2-3	TGTGCCAGCAGTGAATCGGGGGGGGGCACAGATACGCAGTATTTT	CASSESGGGTDTQYF
TRBV10-2	few	TRBD1	TRBJ2-5	TGCGCCAGCAGTGAGACTACTGGGGACAGGGGGCTGGAGACCCAGTACTTC	CASSETTGDRGLETQYF
TRBV7-9	-	-	TRBJ2-5	TGTGCCAGCGGCTTAGGGCAGGCCCAAGAGACCCAGTACTTC	CASGLGQAQETQYF
TRBV7-3	few	-	TRBJ1-1	TGTGCCAGCAGCCGGGGGGACTCGGAAGCTTTCTTT	CASSRGDSEAFF
TRBV11-2	-	-	TRBJ1-1	TGTGCCAGCAAAGACTGGCAGGGCTACACTGAAGCTTTCTTT	CASKDWQGYTEAFF
TRBV2	once	-	TRBJ2-1	TGTGCCAGCAGTGAGGAGGGGCGCGTGCAGTTCTTC	CASSEEGRVQFF
TRBV7-2	-	-	TRBJ2-1	TGTGCCAGCAGCCGAAATACTCACGGGTACAATGAGCAGTTCTTC	CASSRNTHGYNEQFF
TRBV4-2	-	-	TRBJ1-1	TGTGCCAGCGAGTCGCAGGACAGAGAAGCTTTCTTT	CASESQDREAFF
TRBV5-1	-	TRBD2	TRBJ2-5	TGCGCCAGCAGCTTGGCCAACGGGGGGGCCAGGGAGACCCAGTACTTC	CASSLANGGARETQYF
TRBV2	-	-	TRBJ2-1	TGTGCCAGCAGTGTTTTCTATGAGCAGTTCTTC	CASSVFYEQFF
TRBV6-1	-	-	TRBJ2-7	TGTGCCAGCAGTGCGAGGGTTTTCTACGAGCAGTACTTC	CASSARVFYEQYF
TRBV6-5	few	-	TRBJ1-1	TGTGCCAGCAGTTACTCGATAGGCGAGGTTGTGACTGAAGCTTTCTTT	CASSYSIGEVVTEAFF
TRBV6-5	-	-	TRBJ1-2	TGTGCCAGCAGTTATGGGGGGTTAGGTGGCTACACCTTC	CASSYGGLGGYTF
TRBV4-1	-	TRBD2	TRBJ2-3	TGCGCCAGCAGCCTGGTAGCGGGTAGCACAGATACGCAGTATTTT	CASSLVAGSTDTQYF
TRBV5-4	-	-	TRBJ2-7	TGTGCCAGCAGCCGACCTTATACAGGGGGGGGCTACGAGCAGTACTTC	CASSRPYTGGGYEQYF
TRBV7-2	-	-	TRBJ2-7	TGTGCCAGCAGCTTAGCGCTGGCAGGCTCCTACGAGCAGTACTTC	CASSLALAGSYEQYF
TRBV10-3	-	TRBD1	TRBJ1-2	TGTGCCACCAAAGGACAGGGGATCTATGGCTACACCTTC	CATKGQGIYGYTF
TRBV5-1	-	-	TRBJ2-7	TGCGCCAGCAGCCACGTCGCGGGCGGGACCTACGAGCAGTACTTC	CASSHVAGGTYEQYF
TRBV15	-	TRBD1	TRBJ2-5	TGTGCCACCGAGGGACAGGGGCCAGAGACCCAGTACTTC	CATEGQGPETQYF
TRBV2	-	TRBD2	TRBJ2-7	TGTGCCAGCAGTGGGAGGACCGCGGAGGGGGCGGGAGGGCCTACAGTGAGAAAGCAGTACTTC	CASSGRTAEGAGGPTVRKQYF
TRBV19	-	TRBD1	TRBJ1-1	TGTGCCAGTACCTACAGGGGACCGAGGACTGAAGCTTTCTTT	CASTYRGPRTEAFF
TRBV4-1	-	-	TRBJ1-2	TGCGCCAGCAGCCGAGGTAACGGCTACACCTTC	CASSRGNGYTF
TRBV4-2	-	TRBD2	TRBJ2-3	TGTGCCAGCAGCCAAGTTCCTAGCGGATACACAGATACGCAGTATTTT	CASSQVPSGYTDTQYF
TRBV10-3	once	TRBD1	TRBJ2-7	TGTGCCATCAGGGTGGACAGGGGATCCTACGAGCAGTACTTC	CAIRVDRGSYEQYF
TRBV11-2	once	TRBD2	TRBJ2-3	TGTGCCAGCAGCTCAAGATTTAGGACTAGCCGCACAGATACGCAGTATTTT	CASSSRFRTSRTDTQYF
TRBV25-1	-	-	TRBJ1-1	TGTGCCAGCAGTGAAACCTTAATGGGCGATCTGAACACTGAAGCTTTCTTT	CASSETLMGDLNTEAFF
TRBV12-5	-	-	TRBJ1-1	TGTGCTAGTGGTTTGGCTAACACTGAAGCTTTCTTT	CASGLANTEAFF
TRBV2	-	TRBD2	TRBJ2-7	TGTGCCAGCAGGGACGGACTAGCGGGTGTACACGAGCAGTACTTC	CASRDGLAGVHEQYF
TRBV5-1	-	TRBD2	TRBJ2-5	TGCGCCAGCAGCTTGGGGTTAGCGGGAGTCGCAGAGACCCAGTACTTC	CASSLGLAGVAETQYF
TRBV7-9	-	TRBD1	TRBJ2-7	TGTGCCAGCAGCTTATTGGGGACAGACGGACGTCTCGAGCAGTACTTC	CASSLLGTDGRLEQYF
TRBV27	-	TRBD1	TRBJ2-7	TGTGCCAGCAGTTTAGGAGGCAGGGGGCCGCAGTACTTC	CASSLGGRGPQYF
TRBV2	-	TRBD1	TRBJ1-5	TGTGCCAGCACCACAGGGGGTCAGCCCCAGCATTTT	CASTTGGQPQHF
TRBV5-8	few	TRBD2	TRBJ2-2	TGTGCCAGCAGCTTGGGCCCGGGACTAGCGGCCAACACCGGGGAGCTGTTTTTT	CASSLGPGLAANTGELFF
TRBV6-5	-	-	TRBJ2-7	TGTGCCAGCAGAGGAGTCACGCCGACCCTCGAGCAGTACTTC	CASRGVTPTLEQYF
TRBV7-9	once	TRBD1	TRBJ1-6	TGTTCCTCAAGGCAGGGGGCGCGGAATTCACCCCTCCACTTT	CSSRQGARNSPLHF
TRBV18	-	TRBD2	TRBJ2-3	TGTGCCAGCTCACCACTTGTTAGCGGGGGGGCCCCAGATACGCAGTATTTT	CASSPLVSGGAPDTQYF
TRBV5-4	-	TRBD1	TRBJ2-5	TGTGCCAGCAGCCCCACCCGGACAGGGGGCATGGAGACCCAGTACTTC	CASSPTRTGGMETQYF
TRBV6-5	once	TRBD1	TRBJ1-2	TGTGCCAGCAGAAGGGGAATAGGGGGCTACCCCTTC	CASRRGIGGYPF
TRBV5-4	-	-	TRBJ2-5	TGTGCCAGCAGCTACACAGGGACGGAGACCCAGTACTTC	CASSYTGTETQYF